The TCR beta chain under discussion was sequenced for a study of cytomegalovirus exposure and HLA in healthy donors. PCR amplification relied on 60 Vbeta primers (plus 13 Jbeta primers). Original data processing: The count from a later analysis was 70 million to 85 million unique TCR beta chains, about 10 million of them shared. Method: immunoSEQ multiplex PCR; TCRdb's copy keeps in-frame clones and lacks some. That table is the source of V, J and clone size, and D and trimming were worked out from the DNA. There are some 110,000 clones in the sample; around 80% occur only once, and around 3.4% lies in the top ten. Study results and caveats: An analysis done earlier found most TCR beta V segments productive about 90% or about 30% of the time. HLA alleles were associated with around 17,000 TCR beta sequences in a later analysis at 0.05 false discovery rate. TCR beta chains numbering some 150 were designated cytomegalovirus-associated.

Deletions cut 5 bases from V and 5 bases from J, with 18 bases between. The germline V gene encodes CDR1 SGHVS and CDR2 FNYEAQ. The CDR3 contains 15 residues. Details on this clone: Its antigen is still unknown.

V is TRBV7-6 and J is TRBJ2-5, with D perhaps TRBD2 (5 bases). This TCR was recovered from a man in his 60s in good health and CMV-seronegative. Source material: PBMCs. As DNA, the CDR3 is TGTGCCAGCAGCCCGAGCGGCCGGGGTCCGGAGACCCAGTACTTC. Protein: CASSPSGRGPETQYF.